This T cell receptor beta chain was sequenced in a study of T-cell memory formation after mild COVID-19. Each CDR3 protein is one row after TCRdb ran MiXCR on the 5' RACE reads. The sample lists 200,000 to 250,000 distinct CDR3 sequences, around 9.1% occurring once. CDR3 length equals 16 residues. Trimming left V 4 bases short and J 5 bases short, with 17 bases between. Looked up from germline, CDR1 is KGHDR and CDR2 is SFDVKD. On this clonotype: The target antigen is unknown.

General study findings and limits: Cross-reactive memory apparently joined, as some responding clones appeared in pre-infection memory.

The clonotype originates from a man between 18 and 35 years old who had mild COVID-19 (a few samples of this study predate the infection). Cell type and time point are not known. V is TRBV24-1 and J is TRBJ2-1, with D uncertain. Sequencing was done on a sample of PBMCs or a T cell subset sorted from them (not recorded which). The CDR3 bases are TGTGCCACCAGTGACCCTTCGCGTGGCTCTGACAATGAGCAGTTCTTC. Translated, it gives CATSDPSRGSDNEQFF.